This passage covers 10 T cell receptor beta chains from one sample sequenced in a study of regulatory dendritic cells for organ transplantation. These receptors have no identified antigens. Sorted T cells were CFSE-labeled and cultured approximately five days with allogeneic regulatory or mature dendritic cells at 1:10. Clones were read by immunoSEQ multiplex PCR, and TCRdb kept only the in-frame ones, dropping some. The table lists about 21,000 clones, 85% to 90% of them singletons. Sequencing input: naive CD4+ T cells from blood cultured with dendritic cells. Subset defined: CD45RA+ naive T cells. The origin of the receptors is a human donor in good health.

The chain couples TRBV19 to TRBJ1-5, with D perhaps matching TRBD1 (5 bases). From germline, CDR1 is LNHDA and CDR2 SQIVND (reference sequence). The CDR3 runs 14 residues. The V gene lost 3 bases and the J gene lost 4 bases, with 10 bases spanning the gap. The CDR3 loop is CASSIRQPNQPQHF. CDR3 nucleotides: TGTGCCAGTAGTATTAGACAGCCTAATCAGCCCCAGCATTTT.

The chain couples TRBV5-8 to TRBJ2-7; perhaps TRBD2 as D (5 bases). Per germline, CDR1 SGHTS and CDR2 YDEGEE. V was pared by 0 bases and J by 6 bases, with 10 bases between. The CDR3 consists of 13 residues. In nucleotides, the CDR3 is TGTGCCAGCAGCTTGGAGCGGCGGAGCGAGCAGTACTTC. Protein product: CASSLERRSEQYF.

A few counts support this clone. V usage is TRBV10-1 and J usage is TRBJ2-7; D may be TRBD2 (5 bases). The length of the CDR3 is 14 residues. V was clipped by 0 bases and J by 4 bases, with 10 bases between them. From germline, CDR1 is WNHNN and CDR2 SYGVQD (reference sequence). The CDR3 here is CASSESVSGYEQYF. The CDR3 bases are TGCGCCAGCAGTGAGTCGGTGTCGGGGTACGAGCAGTACTTC.

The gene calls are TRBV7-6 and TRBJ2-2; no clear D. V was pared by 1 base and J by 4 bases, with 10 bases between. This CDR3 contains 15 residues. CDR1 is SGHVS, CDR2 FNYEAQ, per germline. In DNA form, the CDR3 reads TGTGCCAGCAGCTTAGGGACCCCGAGCACCGGGGAGCTGTTTTTT. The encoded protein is CASSLGTPSTGELFF.

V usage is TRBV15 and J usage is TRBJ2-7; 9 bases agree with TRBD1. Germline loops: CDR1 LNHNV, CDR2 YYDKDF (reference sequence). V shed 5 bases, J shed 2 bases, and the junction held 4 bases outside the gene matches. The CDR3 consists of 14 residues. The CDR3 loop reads CATSGTGLPYEQYF. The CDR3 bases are TGTGCCACCAGCGGGACAGGGCTCCCCTACGAGCAGTACTTC.

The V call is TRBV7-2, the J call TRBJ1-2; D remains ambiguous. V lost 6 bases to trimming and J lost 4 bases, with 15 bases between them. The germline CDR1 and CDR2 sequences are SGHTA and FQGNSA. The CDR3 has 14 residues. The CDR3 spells CASRYPAGSYGYTF. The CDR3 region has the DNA TGTGCCAGCAGGTATCCGGCGGGGAGCTATGGCTACACCTTC.

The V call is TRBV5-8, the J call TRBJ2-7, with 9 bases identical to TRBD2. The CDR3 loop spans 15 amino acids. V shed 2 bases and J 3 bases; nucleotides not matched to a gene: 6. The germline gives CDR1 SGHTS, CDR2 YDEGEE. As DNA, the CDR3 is TGTGCCAGCAGCTTTGCAGCGGGGGGCCGCTACGAGCAGTACTTC. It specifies CASSFAAGGRYEQYF.

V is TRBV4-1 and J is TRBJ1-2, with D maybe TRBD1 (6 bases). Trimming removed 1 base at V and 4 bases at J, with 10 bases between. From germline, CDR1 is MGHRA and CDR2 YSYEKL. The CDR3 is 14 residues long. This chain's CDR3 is CASSQAQGAYGYTF. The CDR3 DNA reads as TGCGCCAGCAGCCAAGCACAGGGAGCCTATGGCTACACCTTC.

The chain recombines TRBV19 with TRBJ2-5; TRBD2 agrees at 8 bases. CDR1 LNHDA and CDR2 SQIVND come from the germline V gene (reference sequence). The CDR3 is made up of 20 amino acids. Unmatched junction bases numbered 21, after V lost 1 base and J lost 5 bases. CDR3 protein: CASSIVGVGLAGSARETQYF. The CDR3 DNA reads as TGTGCCAGTAGTATAGTTGGGGTCGGGCTAGCGGGCTCCGCACGGGAGACCCAGTACTTC. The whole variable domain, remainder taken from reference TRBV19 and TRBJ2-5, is DGGITQSPKYLFRKEGQNVTLSCEQNLNHDAMYWYRQDPGQGLRLIYYSQIVNDFQKGDIAEGYSVSREKKESFPLTVTSAQKNPTAFYLCASSIVGVGLAGSARETQYFGPGTRLLVL.

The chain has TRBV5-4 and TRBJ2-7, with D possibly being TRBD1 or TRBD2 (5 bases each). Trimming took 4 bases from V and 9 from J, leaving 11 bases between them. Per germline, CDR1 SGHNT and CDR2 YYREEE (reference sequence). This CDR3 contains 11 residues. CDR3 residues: CASSPGTRQYF. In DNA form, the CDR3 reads TGTGCCAGCAGCCCCGGGACGAGGCAGTACTTC.